These 4 T cell receptor beta chains came from one sample sequenced in a study of cytomegalovirus exposure and HLA in healthy donors. The study ran its PCR with 60 Vbeta and 13 Jbeta primers. Generated by immunoSEQ multiplex PCR, the TCRdb table keeps only in-frame clones and is missing some. The sample records fewer than 150,000 clones, 80% being singletons. The material sequenced was PBMCs. The receptor source for this set is a man in his forties in good health and CMV-seronegative.

The chain links TRBV7-8 to TRBJ1-1; TRBD1 is a possible D gene (6 bases). V shed 5 bases and J shed 2 bases, with 15 bases lying between them. This CDR3 contains 15 residues. Germline V gives CDR1 SGHVS, CDR2 FQNEAQ. The CDR3 DNA sequence: TGTGCCAGCAGCCTAAACCCACAGGGAAACACTGAAGCTTTCTTT. Translated, it gives CASSLNPQGNTEAFF.

The chain joins TRBV30 to TRBJ2-7; TRBD2 agrees at 12 bases. CDR1 GTSNPN and CDR2 SVGIG come from the germline V gene (reference sequence). The ends lost 4 bases at V and 6 bases at J; junction bases unmatched: 10. The CDR3 is made up of 15 amino acids. The CDR3: CAWTPGTSGFSEQYF. The CDR3 region has the DNA TGTGCCTGGACCCCCGGGACTAGCGGGTTTAGCGAGCAGTACTTC.

This chain connects TRBV9 to TRBJ2-1; 8 nucleotides match TRBD2. Germline assignment: CDR1 SGDLS and CDR2 YYNGEE. V shed 3 bases and J 6 bases; nucleotides not matched to a gene: 8. This CDR3 is 15 amino acids long. The CDR3 is CASSAPGTSVNEQFF. The CDR3 nucleotides read TGTGCCAGCAGCGCCCCAGGGACTAGTGTCAATGAGCAGTTCTTC.

This chain joins TRBV18 and TRBJ1-1; D is possibly TRBD1 (5 bases). The CDR3 has 14 amino acids. Trimming took 3 bases from V and 0 from J, leaving 8 bases between them. Germline V lookup: CDR1 KGHSH, CDR2 LQKENI. CDR3 coding DNA: TGTGCCAGCTCACCTGAGGACATGAACACTGAAGCTTTCTTT. This translates into CASSPEDMNTEAFF.